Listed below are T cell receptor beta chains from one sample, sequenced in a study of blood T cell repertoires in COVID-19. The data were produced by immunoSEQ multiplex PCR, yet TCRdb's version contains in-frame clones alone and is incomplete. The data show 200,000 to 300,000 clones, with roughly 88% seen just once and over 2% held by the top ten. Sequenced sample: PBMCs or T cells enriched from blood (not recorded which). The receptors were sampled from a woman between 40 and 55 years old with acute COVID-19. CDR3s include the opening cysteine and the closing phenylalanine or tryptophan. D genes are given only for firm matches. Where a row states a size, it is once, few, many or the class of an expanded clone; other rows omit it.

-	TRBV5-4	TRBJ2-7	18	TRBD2	TGTGCCAGCAGCTTAACAGGTACTAGCGGGGGGGCCTCTGTCGAGCAGTACTTC	CASSLTGTSGGASVEQYF
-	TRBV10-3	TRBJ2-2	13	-	TGTGCCGCCACCGGGACTTCGACCGGGGAGCTGTTTTTT	CAATGTSTGELFF
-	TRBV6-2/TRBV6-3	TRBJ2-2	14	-	TGTGCCAGCAGTTACTCGCCTGGACAGGGGGAGCTGTTTTTT	CASSYSPGQGELFF
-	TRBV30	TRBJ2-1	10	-	TGTGCCTGGAGTGGCGGCATCCAGTTCTTC	CAWSGGIQFF
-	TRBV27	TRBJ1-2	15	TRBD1	TGTGCCAGCAACCCGGGACAGGGGTTTAGCTATGGCTACACCTTC	CASNPGQGFSYGYTF
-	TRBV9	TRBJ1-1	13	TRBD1	TGTGCCAGCAGAGGACAGGGTGGGACTGAAGCTTTCTTT	CASRGQGGTEAFF
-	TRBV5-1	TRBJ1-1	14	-	TGCGCCAGCAGCTTAGCGGGGGGGAACACTGAAGCTTTCTTT	CASSLAGGNTEAFF
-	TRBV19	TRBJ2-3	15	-	TGTGCCAGTAGTGTTCAAGTAAGAGGCGCAGATACGCAGTATTTT	CASSVQVRGADTQYF
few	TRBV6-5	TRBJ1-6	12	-	TGTGCCAGCAGTCCCCCGAATTCACCCCTCCACTTT	CASSPPNSPLHF
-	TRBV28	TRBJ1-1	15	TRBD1	TGTGCCAGCAGACAGGGGGCTAATGGAAGCCCTGAAGCTTTCTTT	CASRQGANGSPEAFF
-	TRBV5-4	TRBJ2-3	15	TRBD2	TGTGCCAGCAGCTTAGCGGGAGGGCCCCAAGATACGCAGTATTTT	CASSLAGGPQDTQYF
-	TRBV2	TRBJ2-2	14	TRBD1	TGTGCCAGCAGTCCGACAGGGAAAGCCGGGGAGCTGTTTTTT	CASSPTGKAGELFF
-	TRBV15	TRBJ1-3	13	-	TGTGCCACCAGTCGCGGATCTGGAAACACCATATATTTT	CATSRGSGNTIYF
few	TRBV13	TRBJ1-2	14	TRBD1	TGTGCCAGCAGCCTGCCCGACAGGGACTATGGCTACACCTTC	CASSLPDRDYGYTF
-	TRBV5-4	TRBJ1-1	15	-	TGTGCCAGCAGCAACCAAGTGGGCACTAACACTGAAGCTTTCTTT	CASSNQVGTNTEAFF
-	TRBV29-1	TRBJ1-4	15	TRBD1	TGCAGCCCCTGGACAGGTCCCGCAACTAATGAAAAACTGTTTTTT	CSPWTGPATNEKLFF
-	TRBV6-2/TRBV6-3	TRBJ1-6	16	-	TGTGCCAGCAGCTCCCCTTCAGGGTTCCACAATTCACCCCTCCACTTT	CASSSPSGFHNSPLHF
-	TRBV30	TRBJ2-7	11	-	TGTGCCTGGAGTGTAAGAGACGAGCAGTACTTC	CAWSVRDEQYF
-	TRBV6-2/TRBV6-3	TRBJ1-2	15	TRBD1	TGTGCCAGCAGTTACGGAGGGACAGCTAACTATGGCTACACCTTC	CASSYGGTANYGYTF
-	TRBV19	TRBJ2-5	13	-	TGTGCCAGTAGATTACTAGCAGAGGAGACCCAGTACTTC	CASRLLAEETQYF
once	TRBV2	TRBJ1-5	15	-	TGTGCCAGCAGTCGGGACTCGGGGGGCAATCAGCCCCAGCATTTT	CASSRDSGGNQPQHF
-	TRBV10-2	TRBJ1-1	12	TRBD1	TGCGCCAGCAGCTCCGACAGGGGTCGGGCTTTCTTT	CASSSDRGRAFF
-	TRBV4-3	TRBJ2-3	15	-	TGCGCCAGCAGCCTCGGCGGGGCATATGTGGATACGCAGTATTTT	CASSLGGAYVDTQYF
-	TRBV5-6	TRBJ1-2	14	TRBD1	TGTGCCAGCAGCTGGGACAGGGGAAACTATGGCTACACCTTC	CASSWDRGNYGYTF
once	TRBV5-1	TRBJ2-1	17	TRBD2	TGCGCCAGCAGCTTGGCGGGGGGACTAGTCACCTACAATGAGCAGTTCTTC	CASSLAGGLVTYNEQFF